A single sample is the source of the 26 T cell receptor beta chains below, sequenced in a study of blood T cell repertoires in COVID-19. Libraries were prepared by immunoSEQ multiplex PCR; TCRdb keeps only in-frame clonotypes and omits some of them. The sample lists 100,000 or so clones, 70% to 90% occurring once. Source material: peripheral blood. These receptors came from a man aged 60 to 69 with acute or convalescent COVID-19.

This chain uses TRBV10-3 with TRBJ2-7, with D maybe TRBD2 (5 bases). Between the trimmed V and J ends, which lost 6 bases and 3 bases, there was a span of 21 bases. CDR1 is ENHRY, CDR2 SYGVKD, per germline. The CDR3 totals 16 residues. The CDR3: CAIRPSEGLDFYEQYF. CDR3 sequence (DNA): TGTGCCATCAGGCCATCCGAGGGCCTTGATTTCTACGAGCAGTACTTC.

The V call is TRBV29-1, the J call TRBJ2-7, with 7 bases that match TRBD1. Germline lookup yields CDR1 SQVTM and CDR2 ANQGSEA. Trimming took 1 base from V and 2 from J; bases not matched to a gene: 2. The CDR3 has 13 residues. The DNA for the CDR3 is TGCAGCGTTGAAGGGCAGGGGGCCTACGAGCAGTACTTC. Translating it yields CSVEGQGAYEQYF.

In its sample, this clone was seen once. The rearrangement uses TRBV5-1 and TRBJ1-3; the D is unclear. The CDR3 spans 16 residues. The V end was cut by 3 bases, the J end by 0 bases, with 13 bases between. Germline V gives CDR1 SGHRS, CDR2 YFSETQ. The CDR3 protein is CASSWSGLDSGNTIYF. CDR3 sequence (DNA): TGCGCCAGCAGCTGGAGCGGCTTAGACTCTGGAAACACCATATATTTT.

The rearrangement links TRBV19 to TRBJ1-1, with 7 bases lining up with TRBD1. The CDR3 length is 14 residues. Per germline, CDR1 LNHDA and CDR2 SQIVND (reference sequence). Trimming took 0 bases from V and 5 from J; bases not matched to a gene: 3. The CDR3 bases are TGTGCCAGTAGTATAGATCCCAGGGGGACTGAAGCTTTCTTT. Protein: CASSIDPRGTEAFF.

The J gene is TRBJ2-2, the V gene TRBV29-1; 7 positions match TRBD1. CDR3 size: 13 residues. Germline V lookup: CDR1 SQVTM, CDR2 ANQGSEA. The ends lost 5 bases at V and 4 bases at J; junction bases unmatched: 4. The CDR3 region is CSVLGQLTGELFF. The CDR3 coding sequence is TGCAGCGTTTTGGGACAGCTCACCGGGGAGCTGTTTTTT.

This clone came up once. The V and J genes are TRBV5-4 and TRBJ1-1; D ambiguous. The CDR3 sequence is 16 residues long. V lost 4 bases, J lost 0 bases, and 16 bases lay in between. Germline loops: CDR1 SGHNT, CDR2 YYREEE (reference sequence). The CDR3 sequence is CASSPGGGRMNTEAFF. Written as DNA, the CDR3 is TGTGCCAGCAGCCCCGGCGGAGGGCGGATGAACACTGAAGCTTTCTTT.

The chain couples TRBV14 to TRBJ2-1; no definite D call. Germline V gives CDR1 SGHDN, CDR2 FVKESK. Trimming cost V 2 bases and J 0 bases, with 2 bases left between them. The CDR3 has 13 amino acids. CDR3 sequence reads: CASSQRSYNEQFF. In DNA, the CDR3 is TGTGCCAGCAGCCAACGCTCCTACAATGAGCAGTTCTTC.

The CDR3 reads CASSRGSAVTDTQYF. CDR3 nucleotides: TGTGCCAGCTCCCGTGGCTCCGCGGTCACAGATACGCAGTATTTT. The chain is built from TRBV27 and TRBJ2-3; the D is unclear. CDR3 length: 15 amino acids. V was pared by 8 bases and J by 2 bases, with 17 bases between. Germline V gene sequence: CDR1 MNHEY, CDR2 SMNVEV (reference sequence).

As DNA, the CDR3 is TGTGCCAGCAGCCCCGGGACTAGCGTTTTGACAGATACGCAGTATTTT. Protein: CASSPGTSVLTDTQYF. The rearrangement uses TRBV9 and TRBJ2-3, with TRBD2 identical over 10 bases. The CDR3 has 16 residues. Trimming at V came to 4 bases and at J to 3 bases, leaving 8 bases not matched to a gene. Germline loops: CDR1 SGDLS, CDR2 YYNGEE.

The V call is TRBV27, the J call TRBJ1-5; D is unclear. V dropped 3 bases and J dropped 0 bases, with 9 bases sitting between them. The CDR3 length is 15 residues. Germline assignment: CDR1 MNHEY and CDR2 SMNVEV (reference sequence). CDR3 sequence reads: CASSFNSNSNQPQHF. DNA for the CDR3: TGTGCCAGCAGTTTTAACAGCAATAGCAATCAGCCCCAGCATTTT.

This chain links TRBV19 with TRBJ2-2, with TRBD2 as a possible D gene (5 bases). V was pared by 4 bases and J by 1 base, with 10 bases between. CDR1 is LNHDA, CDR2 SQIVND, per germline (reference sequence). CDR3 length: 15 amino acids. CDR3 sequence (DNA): TGTGCCAGTAGTACTCGCGGAGGGAACACCGGGGAGCTGTTTTTT. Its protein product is CASSTRGGNTGELFF. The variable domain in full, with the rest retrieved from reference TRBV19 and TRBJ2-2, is DGGITQSPKYLFRKEGQNVTLSCEQNLNHDAMYWYRQDPGQGLRLIYYSQIVNDFQKGDIAEGYSVSREKKESFPLTVTSAQKNPTAFYLCASSTRGGNTGELFFGEGSRLTVL.

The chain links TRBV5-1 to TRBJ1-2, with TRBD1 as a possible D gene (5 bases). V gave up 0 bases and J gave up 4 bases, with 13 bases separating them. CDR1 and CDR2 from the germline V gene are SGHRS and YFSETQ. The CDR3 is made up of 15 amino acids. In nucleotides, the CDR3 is TGCGCCAGCAGCTTGGAGTGGGGGGAGTCCTATGGCTACACCTTC. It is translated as CASSLEWGESYGYTF.

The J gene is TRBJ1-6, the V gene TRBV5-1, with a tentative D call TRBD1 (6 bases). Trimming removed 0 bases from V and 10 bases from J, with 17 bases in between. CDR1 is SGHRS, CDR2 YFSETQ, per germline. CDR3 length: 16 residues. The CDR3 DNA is TGCGCCAGCAGCTTGGCCGGGACATCCAGGCAATCACCCCTCCACTTT. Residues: CASSLAGTSRQSPLHF.

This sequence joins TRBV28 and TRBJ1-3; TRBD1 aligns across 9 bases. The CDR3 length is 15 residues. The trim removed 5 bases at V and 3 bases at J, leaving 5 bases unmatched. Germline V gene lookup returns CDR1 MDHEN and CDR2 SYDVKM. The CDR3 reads CASSQWTGVGNTIYF. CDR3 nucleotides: TGTGCCAGCAGTCAATGGACAGGGGTTGGAAACACCATATATTTT.

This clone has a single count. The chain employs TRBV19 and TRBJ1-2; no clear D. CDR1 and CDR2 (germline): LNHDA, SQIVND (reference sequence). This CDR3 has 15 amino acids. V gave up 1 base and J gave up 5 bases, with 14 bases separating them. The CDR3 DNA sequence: TGTGCCAGTAGTATAGCCGGAGGGCAAGGGTATGGCTACACCTTC. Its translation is CASSIAGGQGYGYTF.

The CDR3 bases are TGTGCCAGCAGCCCTCGGTCAGGGGGCGCCGGCGGGGAGCTGTTTTTT. Its protein is CASSPRSGGAGGELFF. The chain couples TRBV7-7 to TRBJ2-2, with 8 positions matching TRBD1. Germline CDR1 is SSHAT and CDR2 is FNYEAQ (reference sequence). V was clipped by 5 bases and J by 7 bases; unmatched bases: 12. The CDR3 runs to 16 residues.

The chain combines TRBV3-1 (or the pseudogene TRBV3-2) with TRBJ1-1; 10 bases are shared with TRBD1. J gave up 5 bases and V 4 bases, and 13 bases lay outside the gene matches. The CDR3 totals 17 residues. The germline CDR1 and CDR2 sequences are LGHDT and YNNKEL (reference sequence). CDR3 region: CASSPPRQGAGGTEAFF. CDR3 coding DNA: TGTGCCAGCAGCCCCCCGAGACAGGGGGCGGGTGGAACTGAAGCTTTCTTT.

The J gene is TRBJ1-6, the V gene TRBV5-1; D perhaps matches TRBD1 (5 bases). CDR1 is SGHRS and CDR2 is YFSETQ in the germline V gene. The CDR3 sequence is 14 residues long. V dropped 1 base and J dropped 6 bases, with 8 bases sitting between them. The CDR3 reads CASSLSRVNSPLHF. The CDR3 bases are TGCGCCAGCAGCTTGTCCAGGGTTAATTCACCCCTCCACTTT. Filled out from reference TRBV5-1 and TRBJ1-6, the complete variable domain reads KAGVTQTPRYLIKTRGQQVTLSCSPISGHRSVSWYQQTPGQGLQFLFEYFSETQRNKGNFPGRFSGRQFSNSRSEMNVSTLELGDSALYLCASSLSRVNSPLHFGNGTRLTVT.

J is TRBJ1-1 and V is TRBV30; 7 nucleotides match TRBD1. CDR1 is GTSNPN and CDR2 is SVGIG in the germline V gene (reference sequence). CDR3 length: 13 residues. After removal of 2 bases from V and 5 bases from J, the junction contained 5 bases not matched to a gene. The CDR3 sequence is CAWSTGTETEAFF. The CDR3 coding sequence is TGTGCCTGGAGTACAGGGACAGAAACTGAAGCTTTCTTT. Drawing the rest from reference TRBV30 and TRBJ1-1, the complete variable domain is SQTIHQWPATLVQPVGSPLSLECTVEGTSNPNLYWYRQAAGRGLQLLFYSVGIGQISSEVPQNLSASRPQDRQFILSSKKLLLSDSGFYLCAWSTGTETEAFFGQGTRLTVV.

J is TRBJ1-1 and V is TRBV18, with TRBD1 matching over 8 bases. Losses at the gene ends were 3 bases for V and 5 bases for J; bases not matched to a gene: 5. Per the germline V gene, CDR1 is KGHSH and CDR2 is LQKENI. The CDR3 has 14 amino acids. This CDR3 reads CASSPLRGQTEAFF. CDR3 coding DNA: TGTGCCAGCTCACCCCTCAGGGGGCAGACTGAAGCTTTCTTT.

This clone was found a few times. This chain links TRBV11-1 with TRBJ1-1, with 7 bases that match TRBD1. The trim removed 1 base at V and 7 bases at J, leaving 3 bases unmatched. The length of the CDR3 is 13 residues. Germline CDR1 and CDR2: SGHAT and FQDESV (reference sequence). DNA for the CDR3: TGTGCCAGCAGCTTAGGACAGGGATTTGAAGCTTTCTTT. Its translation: CASSLGQGFEAFF.

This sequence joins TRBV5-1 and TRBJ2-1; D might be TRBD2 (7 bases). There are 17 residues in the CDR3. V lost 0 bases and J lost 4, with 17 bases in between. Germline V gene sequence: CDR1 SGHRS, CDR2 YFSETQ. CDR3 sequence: CASSLGISRGAYNEQFF. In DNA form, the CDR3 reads TGCGCCAGCAGCTTGGGTATTAGTCGGGGGGCTTACAATGAGCAGTTCTTC.

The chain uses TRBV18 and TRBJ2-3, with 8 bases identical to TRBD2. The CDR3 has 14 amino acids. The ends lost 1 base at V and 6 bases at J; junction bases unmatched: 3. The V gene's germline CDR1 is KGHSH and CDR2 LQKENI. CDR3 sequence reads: CASSPQAGVDTQYF. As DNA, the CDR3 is TGTGCCAGCTCACCACAAGCGGGAGTCGATACGCAGTATTTT. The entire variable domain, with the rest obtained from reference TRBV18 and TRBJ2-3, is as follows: NAGVMQNPRHLVRRRGQEARLRCSPMKGHSHVYWYRQLPEEGLKFMVYLQKENIIDESGMPKERFSAEFPKEGPSILRIQQVVRGDSAAYFCASSPQAGVDTQYFGPGTRLTVL.

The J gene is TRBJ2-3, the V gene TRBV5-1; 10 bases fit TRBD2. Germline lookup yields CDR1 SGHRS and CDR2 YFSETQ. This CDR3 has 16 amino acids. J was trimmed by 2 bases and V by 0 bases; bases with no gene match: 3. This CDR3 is CASSLALAGYTDTQYF. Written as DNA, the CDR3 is TGCGCCAGCAGCTTGGCACTAGCGGGATACACAGATACGCAGTATTTT.

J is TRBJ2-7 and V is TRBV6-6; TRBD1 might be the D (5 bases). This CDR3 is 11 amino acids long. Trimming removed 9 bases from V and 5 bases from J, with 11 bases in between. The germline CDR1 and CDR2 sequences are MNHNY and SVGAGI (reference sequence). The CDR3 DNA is TGTGCCAGTCAGGCAGGGAACGAGCAGTACTTC. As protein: CASQAGNEQYF.

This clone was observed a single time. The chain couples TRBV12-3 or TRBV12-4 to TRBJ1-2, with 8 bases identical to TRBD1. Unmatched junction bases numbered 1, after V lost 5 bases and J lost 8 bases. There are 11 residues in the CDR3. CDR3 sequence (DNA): TGTGCCAGCAGTGACAGGGGCGGCTACACCTTC. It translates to CASSDRGGYTF.